Each of the 13 T cell receptor beta chains below was sequenced from the same sample in a study of early T cells in non-severe SARS-CoV-2 infection. TCRdb re-analysed the 5' RACE reads in MiXCR, keeping a single row per CDR3 protein. Here the sample spans 35,000 to 40,000 distinct CDR3 sequences, roughly 4.5% being singletons. Sequenced input: whole blood. The source is an adult who was a healthcare worker with PCR-confirmed SARS-CoV-2 infection or an uninfected control (not recorded which).

In its sample, this clonotype was seen many times. V gene TRBV7-8 combines with J gene TRBJ2-1; TRBD2 agrees at 8 bases. The CDR3 covers 14 residues. Germline V CDR1 and CDR2: SGHVS, FQNEAQ. The V and J ends lost 10 bases and 0 bases, in that order; junction bases with no gene match: 5. The CDR3 DNA is TGTGCCATCCATCGGGGGGGCTCCTACAATGAGCAGTTCTTC. Its translation is CAIHRGGSYNEQFF.

This clonotype showed up many times. This sequence joins TRBV7-9 and TRBJ2-3; D is unclear. CDR3 length: 16 amino acids. The ends were cut back, 7 bases at V and 6 bases at J, with 23 bases in the middle. Germline CDR1 and CDR2: SEHNR and FQNEAQ (reference sequence). CDR3 sequence reads: CASNSAVGKSVDTQYF. CDR3 in DNA: TGTGCCAGCAACTCCGCAGTGGGCAAATCAGTGGATACGCAGTATTTT.

This clonotype occurred a few times. The rearrangement joins TRBV27 to TRBJ1-3; 7 bases fit TRBD1. V trimming: 4 bases; J trimming: 0 bases; junction bases outside the gene matches: 3. This CDR3 has 15 residues. Germline V gives CDR1 MNHEY, CDR2 SMNVEV (reference sequence). Here the CDR3 reads CASSSSGGSGNTIYF. CDR3 nucleotide sequence: TGTGCCAGCAGTTCTTCAGGGGGCTCTGGAAACACCATATATTTT.

This clonotype appeared many times. The rearrangement links TRBV3-1 to TRBJ1-2; a possible D gene is TRBD1 (5 bases). CDR1 and CDR2 from the germline V gene are LGHDT and YNNKEL (reference sequence). The CDR3 covers 13 residues. The V end was cut by 2 bases, the J end by 8 bases, with 12 bases between. This chain's CDR3 is CASSQSPRDGYTF. CDR3 coding DNA: TGTGCCAGCAGCCAATCACCCAGGGACGGCTACACCTTC.

This clonotype has a count of ten or more. The V and J genes are TRBV11-2 and TRBJ2-2; 12 bases align to TRBD2. Losses at the gene ends were 5 bases for V and 5 bases for J; bases not matched to a gene: 6. The CDR3 loop spans 16 amino acids. Per germline, CDR1 SGHAT and CDR2 FQNNGV. In DNA, the CDR3 is TGTGCCAGCAGCCTCGCGACTAGCGGGGGTACCGGGGAGCTGTTTTTT. Translation: CASSLATSGGTGELFF.

This clonotype was seen ten or more times. V gene TRBV6-1 combines with J gene TRBJ1-2; 8 bases are a match to TRBD1. Germline CDR1 reads MNHNS; CDR2 reads SASEGT. The CDR3 sequence is 17 residues long. V lost 4 bases to trimming and J lost 0 bases; unmatched junction nucleotides: 10. In DNA, the CDR3 is TGTGCCAGCAGTGTTCTGGCAGGGGGCAGAGCTAACTATGGCTACACCTTC. This encodes CASSVLAGGRANYGYTF.

This clonotype occurred many times. The chain links TRBV5-4 to TRBJ2-1, with 8 bases fitting TRBD1. The CDR3 length is 14 residues. Looked up from germline, CDR1 is SGHNT and CDR2 is YYREEE (reference sequence). V lost 4 bases and J lost 6; bases outside the gene matches: 6. CDR3 in amino acids: CASSPGQAVNEQFF. Here the CDR3 DNA reads TGTGCCAGCAGCCCGGGACAGGCAGTCAATGAGCAGTTCTTC.

This clonotype was picked up many times. The chain employs TRBV7-8 and TRBJ1-3; 8 bases fit TRBD1. Germline trimming cut 4 bases from V and 9 bases from J; bases unmatched to any gene: 5. In germline, CDR1 is SGHVS, CDR2 FQNEAQ. The CDR3 is 13 amino acids. The CDR3 bases are TGTGCCAGCAGCTCGGACAGGGCGCGCACCATATATTTT. It specifies CASSSDRARTIYF.

This clonotype has a count of ten or more. The V call is TRBV18, the J call TRBJ1-1, with 7 nucleotides matching TRBD1. The V and J ends lost 3 bases and 2 bases, in that order; junction bases with no gene match: 3. CDR3 length equals 14 residues. Germline V lookup: CDR1 KGHSH, CDR2 LQKENI. CDR3 nucleotides: TGTGCCAGCTCACCGGCAGGGGGTAACACTGAAGCTTTCTTT. Protein product: CASSPAGGNTEAFF. Variable domain in full (rest from reference TRBV18 and TRBJ1-1): NAGVMQNPRHLVRRRGQEARLRCSPMKGHSHVYWYRQLPEEGLKFMVYLQKENIIDESGMPKERFSAEFPKEGPSILRIQQVVRGDSAAYFCASSPAGGNTEAFFGQGTRLTVV.

This clonotype was detected a few times. The J gene is TRBJ2-5, the V gene TRBV20-1; the D gene is possibly TRBD1 (5 bases). The CDR3 loop spans 11 amino acids. Germline V gene lookup returns CDR1 DFQATT and CDR2 SNEGSKA (reference sequence). Trimming removed 6 bases from V and 1 base from J, with 6 bases in between. CDR3 sequence reads: CSAQGQETQYF. Written as DNA, the CDR3 is TGCAGTGCCCAGGGCCAAGAGACCCAGTACTTC.

This clonotype occurred many times. DNA of the CDR3: TGCAGTGCTTTCGGACAGGGCAGACAGACCCAGTACTTC. This codes for CSAFGQGRQTQYF. The chain has TRBV20-1 and TRBJ2-5; TRBD1 matches 8 bases. The CDR3 has 13 amino acids. From germline, CDR1 is DFQATT and CDR2 SNEGSKA (reference sequence). Trimming took 5 bases from V and 6 from J; bases not matched to a gene: 8.

This clonotype showed up many times. The chain uses TRBV20-1 and TRBJ2-5; no firm D call. This CDR3 is 12 amino acids long. Between the trimmed V and J ends, which lost 6 bases and 2 bases, there was a span of 10 bases. Germline lookup yields CDR1 DFQATT and CDR2 SNEGSKA (reference sequence). The DNA for the CDR3 is TGCAGTGCCGTGACTGTACAAGAGACCCAGTACTTC. Translated: CSAVTVQETQYF.

This clonotype was picked up many times. The chain links TRBV29-1 to TRBJ1-1, with D unclear. V lost 6 bases and J 1 base, leaving 12 bases between the germline ends. Looked up from germline, CDR1 is SQVTM and CDR2 is ANQGSEA. The CDR3 is 13 amino acids. CDR3 amino acids: CSVIIGPNTEAFF. CDR3 bases: TGCAGCGTCATAATCGGTCCGAACACTGAAGCTTTCTTT.